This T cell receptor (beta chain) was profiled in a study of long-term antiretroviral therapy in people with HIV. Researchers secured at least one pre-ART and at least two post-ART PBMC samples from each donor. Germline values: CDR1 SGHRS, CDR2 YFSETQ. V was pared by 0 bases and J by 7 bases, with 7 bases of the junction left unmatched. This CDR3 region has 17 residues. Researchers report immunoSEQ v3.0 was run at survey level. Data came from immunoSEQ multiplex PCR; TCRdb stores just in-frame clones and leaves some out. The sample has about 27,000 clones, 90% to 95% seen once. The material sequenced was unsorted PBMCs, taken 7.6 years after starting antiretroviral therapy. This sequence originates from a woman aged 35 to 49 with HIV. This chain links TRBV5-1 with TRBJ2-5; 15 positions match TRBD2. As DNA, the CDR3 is TGCGCCAGCAGCTTGGCGGGGACTAGCGGGGGGTCTCCGACCCAGTACTTC. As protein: CASSLAGTSGGSPTQYF.